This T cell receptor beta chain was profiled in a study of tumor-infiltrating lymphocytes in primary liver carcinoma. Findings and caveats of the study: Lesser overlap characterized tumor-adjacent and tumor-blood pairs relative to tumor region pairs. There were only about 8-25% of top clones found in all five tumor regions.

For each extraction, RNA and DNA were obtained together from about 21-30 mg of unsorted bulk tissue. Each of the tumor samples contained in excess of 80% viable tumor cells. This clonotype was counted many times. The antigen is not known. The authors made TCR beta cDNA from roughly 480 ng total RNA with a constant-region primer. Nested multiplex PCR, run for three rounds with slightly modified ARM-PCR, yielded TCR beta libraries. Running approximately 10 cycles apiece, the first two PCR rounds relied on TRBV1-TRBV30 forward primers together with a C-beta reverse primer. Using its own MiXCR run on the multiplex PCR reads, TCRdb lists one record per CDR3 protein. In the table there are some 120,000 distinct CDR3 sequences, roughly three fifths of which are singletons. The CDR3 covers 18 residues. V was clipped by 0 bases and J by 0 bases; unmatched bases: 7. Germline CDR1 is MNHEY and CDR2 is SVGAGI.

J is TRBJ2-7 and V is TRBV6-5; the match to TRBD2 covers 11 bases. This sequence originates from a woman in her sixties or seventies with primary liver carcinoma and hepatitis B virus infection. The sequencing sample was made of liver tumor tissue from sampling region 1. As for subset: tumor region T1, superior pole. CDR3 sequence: CASSYSPGGTSGSYEQYF. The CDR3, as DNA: TGTGCCAGCAGTTACTCACCCGGGGGGACTAGCGGCTCCTACGAGCAGTACTTC.